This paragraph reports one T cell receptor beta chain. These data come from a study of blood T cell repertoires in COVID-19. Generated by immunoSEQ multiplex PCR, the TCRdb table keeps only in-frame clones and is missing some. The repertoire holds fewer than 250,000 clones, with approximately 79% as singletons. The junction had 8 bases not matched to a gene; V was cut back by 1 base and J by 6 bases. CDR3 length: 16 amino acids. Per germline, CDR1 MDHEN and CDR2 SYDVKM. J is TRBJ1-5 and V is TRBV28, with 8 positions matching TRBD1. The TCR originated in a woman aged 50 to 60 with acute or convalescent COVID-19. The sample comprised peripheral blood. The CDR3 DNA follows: TGTGCCAGCAGTTTATCGGCAGGGGGCGGGGGTCAGCCCCAGCATTTT. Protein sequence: CASSLSAGGGGQPQHF.